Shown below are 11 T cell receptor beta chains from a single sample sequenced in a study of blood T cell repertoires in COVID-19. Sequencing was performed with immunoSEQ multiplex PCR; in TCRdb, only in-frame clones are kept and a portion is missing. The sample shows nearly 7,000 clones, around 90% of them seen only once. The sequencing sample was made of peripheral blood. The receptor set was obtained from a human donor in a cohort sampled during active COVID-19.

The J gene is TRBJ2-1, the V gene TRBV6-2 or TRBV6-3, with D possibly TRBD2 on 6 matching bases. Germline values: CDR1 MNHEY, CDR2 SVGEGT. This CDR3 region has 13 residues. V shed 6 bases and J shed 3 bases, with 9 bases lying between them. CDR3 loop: CASSQDYYNEQFF. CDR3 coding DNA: TGTGCCAGCAGCCAGGACTACTACAATGAGCAGTTCTTC.

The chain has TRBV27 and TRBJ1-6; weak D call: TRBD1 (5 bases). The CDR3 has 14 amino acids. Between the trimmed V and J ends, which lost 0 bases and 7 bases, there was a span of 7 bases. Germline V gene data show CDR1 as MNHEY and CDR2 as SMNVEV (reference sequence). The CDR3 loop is CASSLSTVNSPLHF. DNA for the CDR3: TGTGCCAGCAGTTTATCGACAGTAAATTCACCCCTCCACTTT.

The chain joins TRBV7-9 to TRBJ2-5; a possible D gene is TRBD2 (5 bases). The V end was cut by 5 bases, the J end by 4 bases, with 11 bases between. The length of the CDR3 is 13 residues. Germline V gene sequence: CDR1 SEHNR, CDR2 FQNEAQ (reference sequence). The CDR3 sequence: CASSQERVETQYF. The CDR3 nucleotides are TGTGCCAGCAGCCAGGAGAGGGTAGAGACCCAGTACTTC.

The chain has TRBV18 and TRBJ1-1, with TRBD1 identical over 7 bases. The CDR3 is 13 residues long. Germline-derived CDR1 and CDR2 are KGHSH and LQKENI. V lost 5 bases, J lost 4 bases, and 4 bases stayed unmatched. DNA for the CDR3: TGTGCCAGCTCAGCGACAGGGCGCACTGAAGCTTTCTTT. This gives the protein CASSATGRTEAFF.

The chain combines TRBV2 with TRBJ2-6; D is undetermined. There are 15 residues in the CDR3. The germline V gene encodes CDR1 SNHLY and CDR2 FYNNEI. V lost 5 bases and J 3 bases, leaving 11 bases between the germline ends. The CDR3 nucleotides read TGTGCCAGCAGTCCCAGAGGTCGTGGGGCCAACGTCCTGACTTTC. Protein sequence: CASSPRGRGANVLTF.

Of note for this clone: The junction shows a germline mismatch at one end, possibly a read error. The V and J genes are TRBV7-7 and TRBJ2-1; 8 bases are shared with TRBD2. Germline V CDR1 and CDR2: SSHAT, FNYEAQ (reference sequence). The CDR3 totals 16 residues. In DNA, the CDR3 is TGTGCTAGCAGCTTAGAGGTCGGGAGGGAGTACAATGAGCAGTTCTTC. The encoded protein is CASSLEVGREYNEQFF.

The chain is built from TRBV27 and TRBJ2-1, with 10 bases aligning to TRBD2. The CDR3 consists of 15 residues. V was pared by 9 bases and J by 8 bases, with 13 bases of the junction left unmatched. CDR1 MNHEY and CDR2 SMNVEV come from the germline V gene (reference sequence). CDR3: CASLAGVLGSDEQFF. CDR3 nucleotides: TGTGCCAGTCTAGCGGGAGTTCTCGGTTCGGATGAGCAGTTCTTC.

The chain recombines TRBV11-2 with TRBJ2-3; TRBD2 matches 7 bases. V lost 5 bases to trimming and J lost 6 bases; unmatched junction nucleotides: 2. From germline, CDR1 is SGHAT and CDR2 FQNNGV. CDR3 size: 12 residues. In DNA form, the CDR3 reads TGTGCCAGCAGCCAAGCGGGGGATACGCAGTATTTT. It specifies CASSQAGDTQYF.

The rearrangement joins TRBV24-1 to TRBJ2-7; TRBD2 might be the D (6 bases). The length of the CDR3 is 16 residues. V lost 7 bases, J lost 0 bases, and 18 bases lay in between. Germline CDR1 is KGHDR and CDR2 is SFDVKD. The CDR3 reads CATRRAGTHSSYEQYF. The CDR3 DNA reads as TGTGCCACCAGGAGGGCGGGGACCCACAGCTCCTACGAGCAGTACTTC.

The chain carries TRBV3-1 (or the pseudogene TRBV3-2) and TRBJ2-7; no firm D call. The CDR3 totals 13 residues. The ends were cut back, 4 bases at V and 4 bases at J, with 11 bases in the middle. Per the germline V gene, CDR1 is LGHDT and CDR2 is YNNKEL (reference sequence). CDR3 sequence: CASSLPGRYEQYF. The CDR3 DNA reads TGTGCCAGCAGCCTCCCCGGTCGGTACGAGCAGTACTTC.

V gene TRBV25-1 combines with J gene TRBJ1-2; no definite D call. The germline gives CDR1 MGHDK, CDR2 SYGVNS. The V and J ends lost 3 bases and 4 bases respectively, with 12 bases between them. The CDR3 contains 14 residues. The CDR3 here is CASSDAGVVYGYTF. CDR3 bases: TGTGCCAGCAGTGATGCCGGGGTAGTCTATGGCTACACCTTC.